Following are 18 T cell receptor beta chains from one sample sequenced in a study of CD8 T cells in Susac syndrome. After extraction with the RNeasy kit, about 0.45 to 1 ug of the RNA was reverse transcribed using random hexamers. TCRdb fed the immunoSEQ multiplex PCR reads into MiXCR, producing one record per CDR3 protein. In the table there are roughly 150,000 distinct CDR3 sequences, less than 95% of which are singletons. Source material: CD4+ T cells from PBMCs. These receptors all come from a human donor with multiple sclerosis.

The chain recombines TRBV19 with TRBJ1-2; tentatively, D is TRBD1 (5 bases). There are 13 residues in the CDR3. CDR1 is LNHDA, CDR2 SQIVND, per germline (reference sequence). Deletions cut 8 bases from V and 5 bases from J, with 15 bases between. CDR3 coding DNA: TGTGCCAGTGAAGACGGGGGAGGGTATGGCTACACCTTC. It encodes CASEDGGGYGYTF.

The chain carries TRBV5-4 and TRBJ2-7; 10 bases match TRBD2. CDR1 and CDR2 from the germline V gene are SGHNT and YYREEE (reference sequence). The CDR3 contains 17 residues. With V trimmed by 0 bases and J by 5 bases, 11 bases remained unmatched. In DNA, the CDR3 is TGTGCCAGCAGCTTGGCGGTCAATCTGCTAGCGGGGGACGAGCAGTACTTC. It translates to CASSLAVNLLAGDEQYF.

Here the CDR3 reads CASSPWGSETDTQYF. The CDR3 DNA reads as TGTGCCAGCAGTCCCTGGGGTAGCGAGACAGATACGCAGTATTTT. The V gene is TRBV27, the J gene TRBJ2-3; tentative D call: TRBD2 (5 bases). The V gene's germline CDR1 is MNHEY and CDR2 SMNVEV (reference sequence). V dropped 5 bases and J dropped 3 bases, with 15 bases sitting between them. The CDR3 runs to 15 residues.

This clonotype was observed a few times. DNA for the CDR3: TGTGCCAGCAGTGAAAGGCAGCTCCAGCCCCAGCATTTT. It yields the protein CASSERQLQPQHF. The rearrangement links TRBV6-1 to TRBJ1-5; D unclear. The CDR3 totals 13 residues. Germline values: CDR1 MNHNS, CDR2 SASEGT. Trimming cost V 2 bases and J 7 bases, with 9 bases left between them.

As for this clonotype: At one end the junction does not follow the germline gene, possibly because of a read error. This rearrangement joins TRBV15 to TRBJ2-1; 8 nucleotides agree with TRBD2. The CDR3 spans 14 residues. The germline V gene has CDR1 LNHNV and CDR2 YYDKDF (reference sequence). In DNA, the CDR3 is TGTGCCACCAGCAGAGATAAGGTCGGGACTAGTGGGATCTTC. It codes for CATSRDKVGTSGIF. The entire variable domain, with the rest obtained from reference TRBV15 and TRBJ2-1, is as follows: DAMVIQNPRYQVTQFGKPVTLSCSQTLNHNVMYWYQQKSSQAPKLLFHYYDKDFNNEADTPDNFQSRRPNTSFCFLDIRSPGLGDTAMYLCATSRDKVGTSGIFGPGTRLTVL.

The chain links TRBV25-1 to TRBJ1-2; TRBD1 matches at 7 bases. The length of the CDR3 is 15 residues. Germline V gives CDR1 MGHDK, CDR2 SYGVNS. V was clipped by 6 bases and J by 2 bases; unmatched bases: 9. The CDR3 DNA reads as TGTGCCAGCAGCAGTGACCAGGGGGACAACTATGGCTACACCTTC. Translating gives CASSSDQGDNYGYTF.

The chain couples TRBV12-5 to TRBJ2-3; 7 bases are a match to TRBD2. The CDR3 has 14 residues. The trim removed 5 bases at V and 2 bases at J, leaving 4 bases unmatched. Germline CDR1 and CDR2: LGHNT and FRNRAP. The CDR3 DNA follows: TGTGCTAGTGGTCCCCGACTAGCCACAGATACGCAGTATTTT. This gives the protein CASGPRLATDTQYF.

This CDR3 is CASSLASGTGLNEQFF. The CDR3 nucleotides read TGTGCCAGCAGCTTGGCCTCCGGGACAGGGCTTAATGAGCAGTTCTTC. This rearrangement joins TRBV5-4 to TRBJ2-1; TRBD1 matches 9 bases. The CDR3 extends over 16 amino acids. Germline values: CDR1 SGHNT, CDR2 YYREEE (reference sequence). With V trimmed by 0 bases and J by 7 bases, 8 bases remained unmatched.

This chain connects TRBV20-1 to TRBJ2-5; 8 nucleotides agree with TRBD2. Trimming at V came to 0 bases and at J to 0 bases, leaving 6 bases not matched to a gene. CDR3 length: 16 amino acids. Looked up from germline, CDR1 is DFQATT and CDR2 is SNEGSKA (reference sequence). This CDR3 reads CSARDLRLAHQETQYF. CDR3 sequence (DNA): TGCAGTGCTAGAGATCTCCGACTAGCGCACCAAGAGACCCAGTACTTC.

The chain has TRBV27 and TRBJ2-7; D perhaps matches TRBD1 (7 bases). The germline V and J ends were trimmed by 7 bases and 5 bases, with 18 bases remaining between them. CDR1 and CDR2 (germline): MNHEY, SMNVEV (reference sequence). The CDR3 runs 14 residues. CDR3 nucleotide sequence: TGTGCCAGCACTACCCTGACAGGGAGGAACGAGCAGTACTTC. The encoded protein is CASTTLTGRNEQYF.

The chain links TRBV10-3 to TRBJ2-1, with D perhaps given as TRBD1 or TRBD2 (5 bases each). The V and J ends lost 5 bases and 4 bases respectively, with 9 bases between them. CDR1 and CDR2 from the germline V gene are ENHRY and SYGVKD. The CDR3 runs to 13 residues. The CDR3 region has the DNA TGTGCCATCAGTACCAGGGAGTACAATGAGCAGTTCTTC. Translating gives CAISTREYNEQFF.

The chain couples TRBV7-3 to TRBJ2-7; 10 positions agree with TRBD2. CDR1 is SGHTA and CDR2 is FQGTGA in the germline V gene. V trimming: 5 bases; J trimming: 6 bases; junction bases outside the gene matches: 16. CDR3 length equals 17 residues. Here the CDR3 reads CASSKLFPSGSPLEQYF. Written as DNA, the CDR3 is TGTGCCAGCAGCAAATTGTTTCCTAGCGGGAGTCCTCTCGAGCAGTACTTC.

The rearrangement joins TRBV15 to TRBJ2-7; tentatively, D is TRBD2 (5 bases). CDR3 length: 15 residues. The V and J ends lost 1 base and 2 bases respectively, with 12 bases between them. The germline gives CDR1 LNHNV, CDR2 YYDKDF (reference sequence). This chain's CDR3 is CATSRGGSGAYEQYF. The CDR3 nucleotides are TGTGCCACCAGCAGAGGAGGGAGCGGAGCCTACGAGCAGTACTTC.

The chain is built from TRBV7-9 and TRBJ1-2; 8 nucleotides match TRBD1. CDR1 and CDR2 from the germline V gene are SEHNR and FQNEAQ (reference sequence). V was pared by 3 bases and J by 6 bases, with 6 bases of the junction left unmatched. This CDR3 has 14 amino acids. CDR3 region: CASSFGQGADGYTF. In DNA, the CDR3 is TGTGCCAGCAGCTTTGGGCAGGGGGCAGATGGCTACACCTTC.

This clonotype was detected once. The CDR3 DNA sequence: TGTGCCAGCAGTCACGATACAGATACGCAGTATTTT. Translation gives CASSHDTDTQYF. The V and J genes are TRBV12-3 or TRBV12-4 and TRBJ2-3; no firm D call. CDR3 length equals 12 residues. V dropped 5 bases and J dropped 3 bases, with 6 bases sitting between them.

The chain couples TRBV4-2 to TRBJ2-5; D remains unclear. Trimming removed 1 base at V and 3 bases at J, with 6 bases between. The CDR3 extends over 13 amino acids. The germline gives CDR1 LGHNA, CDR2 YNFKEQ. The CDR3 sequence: CASSQASEETQYF. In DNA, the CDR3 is TGTGCCAGCAGCCAAGCTTCTGAAGAGACCCAGTACTTC.

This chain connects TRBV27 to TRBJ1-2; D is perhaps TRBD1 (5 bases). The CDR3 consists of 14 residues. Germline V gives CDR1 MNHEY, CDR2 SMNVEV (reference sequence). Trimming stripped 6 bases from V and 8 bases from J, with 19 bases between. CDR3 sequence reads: CASRPPGRVGGYTF. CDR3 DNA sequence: TGTGCCAGCAGACCCCCCGGCAGGGTGGGAGGCTACACCTTC.

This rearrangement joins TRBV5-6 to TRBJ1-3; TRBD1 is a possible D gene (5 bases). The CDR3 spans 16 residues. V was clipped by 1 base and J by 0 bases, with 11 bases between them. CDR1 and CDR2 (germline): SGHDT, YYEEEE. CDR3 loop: CASSLPPGNSGNTIYF. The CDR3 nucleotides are TGTGCCAGCAGCTTGCCTCCAGGGAACTCTGGAAACACCATATATTTT. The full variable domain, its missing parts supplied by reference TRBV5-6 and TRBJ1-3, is DAGVTQSPTHLIKTRGQQVTLRCSPKSGHDTVSWYQQALGQGPQFIFQYYEEEERQRGNFPDRFSGHQFPNYSSELNVNALLLGDSALYLCASSLPPGNSGNTIYFGEGSWLTVV.